The 28 T cell receptor beta chains listed next were all sequenced from one sample in a study of breast tumors, draining lymph nodes, adjacent tissues. TCRdb processed the multiplex PCR reads anew with MiXCR; each CDR3 protein has one entry. This sample has approximately 300,000 distinct CDR3 sequences, with under 35% found just once. Breast cancer patients provided tissue from their axillary draining lymph nodes. Sequenced: axillary lymph node tissue. These receptors originate from a female donor with breast cancer. Some clones in this sample may be carry-over from other donors' samples.

This clonotype showed up many times. The chain carries TRBV19 and TRBJ1-2; D gene uncertain. Germline-derived CDR1 and CDR2 are LNHDA and SQIVND (reference sequence). The V and J ends lost 8 bases and 9 bases respectively, with 10 bases between them. The CDR3 is 10 residues long. The DNA of the CDR3 is TGTGCCAGTGGTCACTCGAGCTACACCTTC. The encoded protein is CASGHSSYTF.

In its sample, this clonotype was seen many times. The gene calls are TRBV5-1 and TRBJ1-2; D not resolved. V lost 1 base and J lost 3, with 19 bases in between. CDR1 and CDR2 (germline): SGHRS, YFSETQ. The CDR3 extends over 17 amino acids. The CDR3 here is CASSLLLPAQVDYGYTF. DNA of the CDR3: TGCGCCAGCAGCTTGCTCCTCCCAGCCCAGGTGGACTATGGCTACACCTTC.

There are many counts of this clonotype. The V gene is TRBV6-5, the J gene TRBJ2-5; TRBD1 matches 7 bases. This CDR3 region has 15 residues. CDR1 and CDR2 from the germline V gene are MNHEY and SVGAGI. V was clipped by 3 bases and J by 2 bases; unmatched bases: 6. The CDR3 loop is CASSYRGQLQETQYF. In DNA form, the CDR3 reads TGTGCCAGCAGTTATCGGGGACAGTTACAAGAGACCCAGTACTTC.

As for this clonotype: As the CDR3 is not closed by the conserved phenylalanine or tryptophan, this likely results from a read error. Here the CDR3 reads CASSKLAGGGEETQYS. CDR3 coding DNA: TGTGCCAGTAGTAAGCTAGCGGGAGGGGGAGAAGAAACCCAGTACTCC. The chain links TRBV19 to TRBJ2-5; 12 bases agree with TRBD2. Germline loops: CDR1 LNHDA, CDR2 SQIVND (reference sequence). The CDR3 covers 16 residues.

As for this clonotype: This sequence may be a read error, since a much larger clone differs from it by one base. The chain couples TRBV9 to TRBJ2-2; a weak D match, TRBD2 (7 bases). The germline V gene has CDR1 SGDLS and CDR2 YYNGEE. The CDR3 contains 15 residues. The CDR3 nucleotides read TGTGCCAGCAGCGTAGAAAGGGGGGGTACCGGGGAGCCGTTTTTT. It specifies CASSVERGGTGEPFF.

Comments on this clonotype: A much larger clonotype is one base distant, so this may be a read error. This chain joins TRBV6-6 and TRBJ2-7; 11 nucleotides agree with TRBD2. The length of the CDR3 is 15 residues. Germline V gene lookup returns CDR1 MNHNY and CDR2 SVGAGI (reference sequence). The CDR3 region has the DNA TGTGCCGGCAGTTTAGCGGGAGGGCCGGGATACGAGCAGTACTTC. Its protein is CAGSLAGGPGYEQYF.

This clonotype has ten or more counts. The chain uses TRBV5-6 and TRBJ2-1; possible D gene TRBD1, 5 bases. V shed 4 bases and J shed 5 bases, with 10 bases lying between them. Germline V gene sequence: CDR1 SGHDT, CDR2 YYEEEE. The CDR3 covers 13 residues. Here the CDR3 reads CASSEDSHNEQFF. The CDR3 DNA is TGTGCCAGCAGCGAAGACAGCCACAATGAGCAGTTCTTC.

Ten or more counts support this clonotype. This sequence joins TRBV7-8 and TRBJ1-4; no clear D. Germline CDR1 SGHVS, CDR2 FQNEAQ. The CDR3 is 16 residues long. V lost 3 bases and J lost 0, with 11 bases in between. The CDR3 protein is CASSFVHSATNEKLFF. CDR3 DNA: TGTGCCAGCAGCTTCGTTCACAGCGCAACTAATGAAAAACTGTTTTTT.

This chain joins TRBV20-1 and TRBJ2-7; the match to TRBD2 covers 14 bases. V lost 7 bases, J lost 6 bases, and 17 bases stayed unmatched. Germline V gives CDR1 DFQATT, CDR2 SNEGSKA (reference sequence). The CDR3 covers 17 residues. The CDR3 reads CSVKGTSGSPGQREQYF. The CDR3 region has the DNA TGCAGTGTTAAAGGGACTAGCGGGAGTCCTGGGCAACGCGAGCAGTACTTC.

On this clonotype itself: A much larger clonotype is one base distant, so this may be a read error. The chain combines TRBV20-1 with TRBJ2-5; 9 bases are shared with TRBD2. Germline trimming cut 0 bases from V and 2 bases from J; bases unmatched to any gene: 10. In germline, CDR1 is DFQATT, CDR2 SNEGSKA (reference sequence). The CDR3 consists of 17 residues. The CDR3 bases are TGCAGTGCTAGAGACCCCGCTAGCGGGACGTGGCAAGAGACCCAGTACTTC. Protein sequence: CSARDPASGTWQETQYF.

This clonotype was detected only a few times. The chain uses TRBV4-2 and TRBJ2-7; TRBD1 aligns across 10 bases. The germline gives CDR1 LGHNA, CDR2 YNFKEQ. CDR3 size: 20 residues. V dropped 0 bases and J dropped 1; count of bases not matched to a gene: 15. The DNA for the CDR3 is TGTGCCAGCAGCCAAGATCGCCGGGACAGGGGACCTAAGTTGTCCTACGAGCAGTACTTC. Translating gives CASSQDRRDRGPKLSYEQYF.

This clonotype was counted a few times. This may come from a read error, since a much larger clone is one base off. The J gene is TRBJ2-5, the V gene TRBV6-1; D ambiguous. In germline, CDR1 is MNHNS, CDR2 SASEGT. The CDR3 length is 12 residues. V was clipped by 7 bases and J by 0 bases, with 6 bases between them. The CDR3 sequence is CASTRYQETQYF. CDR3 DNA: TGTGCCAGCACACGGTACCAAGAGACCCAGTACTTC.

This clonotype was seen many times. V and J are TRBV20-1 and TRBJ2-1, with 8 bases matching TRBD1. The CDR3 consists of 15 residues. The V gene end was trimmed by 5 bases and the J gene end by 3 bases; junction bases not matched to a gene: 9. Germline CDR1 reads DFQATT; CDR2 reads SNEGSKA (reference sequence). CDR3 bases: TGCAGTGCTGCCGCCGGGACAGGCCACTACAATGAGCAGTTCTTC. Its translation is CSAAAGTGHYNEQFF.

This clonotype was counted ten times or more. The V gene is TRBV7-8, the J gene TRBJ2-7; 9 bases map to TRBD2. The CDR3 covers 14 residues. Germline CDR1 SGHVS, CDR2 FQNEAQ. Trimming at V came to 3 bases and at J to 9 bases, leaving 9 bases not matched to a gene. The CDR3 nucleotides read TGTGCCAGCAGCTTCAAGCGGGGGGCGAAGGGGCAGTACTTC. Protein sequence: CASSFKRGAKGQYF.

The chain uses TRBV9 and TRBJ2-4; D call uncertain. With 0 bases removed from V and 5 bases from J, the gap between germline ends came to 9 bases. Germline V gene sequence: CDR1 SGDLS, CDR2 YYNGEE. This CDR3 has 14 residues. In nucleotides, the CDR3 is TGTGCCAGCAGCGTAGATGTAGTGGAAAACATTCAGTACTTC. It specifies CASSVDVVENIQYF.

This sequence joins TRBV28 and TRBJ1-5; 9 positions match TRBD1. The length of the CDR3 is 16 residues. The V gene end was trimmed by 5 bases and the J gene end by 5 bases; junction bases not matched to a gene: 10. CDR1 is MDHEN and CDR2 is SYDVKM in the germline V gene. CDR3: CASSPGDRVQDQPQHF. Here the CDR3 DNA reads TGTGCCAGCAGTCCCGGGGACAGGGTCCAGGATCAGCCCCAGCATTTT.

About this clonotype: Since a much larger clone is just one base distant, this may be a read error. The genes are TRBV5-4 and TRBJ2-7, with D unresolved. CDR1 and CDR2 from the germline V gene are SGHNT and YYREEE (reference sequence). V was trimmed by 10 bases and J by 9 bases, leaving 11 bases between them. The CDR3 is 9 amino acids. CDR3 region: CAQRGGQYF. The CDR3, as DNA: TGTGCCCAAAGAGGCGGGCAGTACTTC.

This clonotype was found a few times. A much larger clone sits a single nucleotide away, making a read error possible. The chain combines TRBV20-1 with TRBJ2-7, with 12 bases lining up with TRBD2. The germline gives CDR1 DFQATT, CDR2 SNEGSKA (reference sequence). The CDR3 extends over 15 amino acids. The V gene end was trimmed by 3 bases and the J gene end by 4 bases; junction bases not matched to a gene: 7. For the CDR3, the DNA is TGCAGTGCTAGGCCTGGACTAGCGGGATCATACGAGCAGTACTTC. Protein sequence: CSARPGLAGSYEQYF.

This clonotype came up a few times. One end of the junction does not line up with germline, which may come from a read error. The chain employs TRBV10-1 and TRBJ1-3, with D possibly being TRBD1 (5 bases). The CDR3 is made up of 17 amino acids. Germline lookup yields CDR1 WNHNN and CDR2 SYGVQD (reference sequence). CDR3 in DNA: TGTGCCAGCTCACCACGCGACAGTGTAACCTCTGGAAACACCATATATTTT. It is translated as CASSPRDSVTSGNTIYF.

The chain has TRBV18 and TRBJ2-1, with D hard to call. V was clipped by 2 bases and J by 5 bases, with 10 bases between them. CDR3 length: 14 residues. CDR1 KGHSH and CDR2 LQKENI come from the germline V gene. CDR3: CASSPVTLDNEQFF. The CDR3 DNA reads as TGTGCCAGCTCACCAGTTACTTTGGACAATGAGCAGTTCTTC.

With regard to this clonotype: No conserved phenylalanine or tryptophan ends this CDR3, so it is likely a read error. The CDR3 here is CANSLVDLGGTQYL. The CDR3 nucleotides read TGTGCCAACAGCTTAGTGGATCTGGGGGGTACGCAGTATCTT. This rearrangement joins TRBV7-6 to TRBJ2-3; weak D call: TRBD2 (6 bases). The CDR3 has 14 residues. Germline CDR1 is SGHVS and CDR2 is FNYEAQ.

Of note for this clonotype: A much larger clonotype is one base distant, so this may be a read error. The chain recombines TRBV6-1 with TRBJ2-7; D might be TRBD2 (6 bases). V was clipped by 5 bases and J by 6 bases, with 20 bases between them. This CDR3 region has 15 residues. Germline CDR1 reads MNHNS; CDR2 reads SASEGT. CDR3 DNA: TGTGCCAGCAGTCAGGTGGGAGGCGGGATGGGCGAGCAGTACTTC. Protein sequence: CASSQVGGGMGEQYF.

This clonotype occurred many times. CDR3 in DNA: TGTGCCAGCAGCTTCGTGGGAACCTACAATGAGCAGTTCTTC. It codes for CASSFVGTYNEQFF. This chain links TRBV11-2 with TRBJ2-1; D is uncertain. The CDR3 length is 14 residues. V shed 3 bases and J shed 2 bases, with 8 bases lying between them. Germline lookup yields CDR1 SGHAT and CDR2 FQNNGV.

This clonotype has a count of ten or more. The gene calls are TRBV4-1 and TRBJ2-7, with unresolved D. The germline V gene encodes CDR1 MGHRA and CDR2 YSYEKL. The length of the CDR3 is 15 residues. V shed 1 base and J shed 3 bases, with 13 bases lying between them. The CDR3 DNA follows: TGCGCCAGCAGCCAAGGGACCTCATCGCACTACGAGCAGTACTTC. It is translated as CASSQGTSSHYEQYF.

This clonotype showed up just a few times. CDR3 DNA sequence: TGCAGCGTTGATGGGACAGGGGAAGAGACCCAGTACTTC. Translation gives CSVDGTGEETQYF. V and J are TRBV29-1 and TRBJ2-5; 10 bases align to TRBD1. The CDR3 length is 13 residues. Germline V gene lookup returns CDR1 SQVTM and CDR2 ANQGSEA. Trimming at V came to 3 bases and at J to 3 bases, leaving 1 base not matched to a gene.

This sequence joins TRBV20-1 and TRBJ2-1, with 9 positions matching TRBD2. V was pared by 1 base and J by 8 bases, with 15 bases of the junction left unmatched. CDR3 length equals 17 residues. In germline, CDR1 is DFQATT, CDR2 SNEGSKA (reference sequence). The CDR3 DNA sequence: TGCAGTGCTAGAGTTCCTAGGACTAGCGCGATTCAGGATGAGCAGTTCTTC. This translates into CSARVPRTSAIQDEQFF.

This clonotype was counted at least ten times. The genes are TRBV4-1 and TRBJ2-6; D might be TRBD2 (5 bases). Germline V gives CDR1 MGHRA, CDR2 YSYEKL. CDR3 length: 19 amino acids. Trimming took 0 bases from V and 1 from J, leaving 16 bases between them. The CDR3 is CASSQDVERHISGANVLTF. For the CDR3, the DNA is TGCGCCAGCAGCCAAGACGTGGAGCGGCATATATCTGGGGCCAACGTCCTGACTTTC.

At least ten counts were recorded for this clonotype. The chain joins TRBV9 to TRBJ2-3; TRBD2 matches 8 bases. From germline, CDR1 is SGDLS and CDR2 YYNGEE. The trim removed 0 bases at V and 3 bases at J, leaving 3 bases unmatched. The CDR3 sequence is 15 residues long. CDR3 protein: CASSVDGRGTDTQYF. The CDR3 nucleotides are TGTGCCAGCAGCGTAGACGGGAGGGGTACAGATACGCAGTATTTT.